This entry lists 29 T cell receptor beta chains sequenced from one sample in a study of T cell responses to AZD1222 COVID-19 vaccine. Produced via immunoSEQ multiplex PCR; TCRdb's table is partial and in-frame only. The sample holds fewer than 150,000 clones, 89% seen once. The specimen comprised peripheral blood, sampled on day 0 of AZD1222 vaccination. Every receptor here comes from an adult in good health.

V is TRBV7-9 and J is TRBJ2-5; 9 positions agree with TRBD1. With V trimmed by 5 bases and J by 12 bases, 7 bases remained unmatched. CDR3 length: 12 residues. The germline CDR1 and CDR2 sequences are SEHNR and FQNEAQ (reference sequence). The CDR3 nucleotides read TGTGCCAGCAGCATATCCGACAGGGGGGAGTACTTC. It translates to CASSISDRGEYF.

The CDR3 nucleotides are TGTGCCAGCAGCTCGGGGACAGGCGGTAAAGGAAAACTGTTTTTT. It codes for CASSSGTGGKGKLFF. The chain uses TRBV5-4 and TRBJ1-4; 8 bases match TRBD1. CDR3 length: 15 residues. After removal of 3 bases from V and 10 bases from J, the junction contained 11 bases not matched to a gene. In germline, CDR1 is SGHNT, CDR2 YYREEE (reference sequence).

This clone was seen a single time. The CDR3 coding sequence is TGTGCCAGTAGTATAGATTCAGGGGACTCATTCTATGGCTACACCTTC. It translates to CASSIDSGDSFYGYTF. The gene calls are TRBV19 and TRBJ1-2; D is perhaps TRBD1 (6 bases). The CDR3 runs 16 residues. Germline CDR1 and CDR2: LNHDA and SQIVND (reference sequence). V was shortened by 0 bases and J by 4 bases, with 15 bases between the two germline ends.

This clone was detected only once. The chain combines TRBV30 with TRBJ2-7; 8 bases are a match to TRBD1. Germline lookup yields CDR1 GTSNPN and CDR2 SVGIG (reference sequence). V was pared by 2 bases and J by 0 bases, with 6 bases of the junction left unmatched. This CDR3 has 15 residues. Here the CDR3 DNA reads TGTGCCTGGAGTTGGGGCAGGGGGCACTCCTACGAGCAGTACTTC. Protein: CAWSWGRGHSYEQYF.

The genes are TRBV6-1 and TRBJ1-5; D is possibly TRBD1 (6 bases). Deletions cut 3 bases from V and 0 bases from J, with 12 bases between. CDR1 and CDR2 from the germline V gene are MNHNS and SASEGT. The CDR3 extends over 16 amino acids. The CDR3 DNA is TGTGCCAGCAGTGACAGGGGATATGTTAGCAATCAGCCCCAGCATTTT. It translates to CASSDRGYVSNQPQHF.

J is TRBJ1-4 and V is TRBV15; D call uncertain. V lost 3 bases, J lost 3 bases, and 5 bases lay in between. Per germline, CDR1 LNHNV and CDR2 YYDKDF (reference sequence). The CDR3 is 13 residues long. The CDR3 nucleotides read TGTGCCACCAGCAGTCCTCCTAATGAAAAACTGTTTTTT. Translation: CATSSPPNEKLFF.

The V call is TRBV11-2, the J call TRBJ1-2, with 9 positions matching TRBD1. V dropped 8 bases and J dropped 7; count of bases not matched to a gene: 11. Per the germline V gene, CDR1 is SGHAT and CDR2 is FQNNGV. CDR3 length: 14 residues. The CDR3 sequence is CASHAFTGGGGYTF. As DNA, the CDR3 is TGTGCCAGCCACGCTTTTACAGGGGGCGGTGGCTACACCTTC. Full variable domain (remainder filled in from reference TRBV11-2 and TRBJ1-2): EAGVAQSPRYKIIEKRQSVAFWCNPISGHATLYWYQQILGQGPKLLIQFQNNGVVDDSQLPKDRFSAERLKGVDSTLKIQPAKLEDSAVYLCASHAFTGGGGYTFGSGTRLTVV.

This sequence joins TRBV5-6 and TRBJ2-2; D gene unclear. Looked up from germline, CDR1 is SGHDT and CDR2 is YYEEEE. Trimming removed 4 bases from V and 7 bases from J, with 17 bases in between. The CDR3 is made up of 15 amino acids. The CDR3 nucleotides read TGTGCCAGCAGCATAACGGTGGTAGGAAACGGGGAGCTGTTTTTT. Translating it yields CASSITVVGNGELFF.

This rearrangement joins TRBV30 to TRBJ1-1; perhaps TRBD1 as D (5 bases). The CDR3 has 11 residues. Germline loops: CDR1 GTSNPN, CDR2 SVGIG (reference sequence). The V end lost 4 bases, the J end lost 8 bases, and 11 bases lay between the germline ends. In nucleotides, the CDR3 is TGTGCCTGGATGGTGGGACGGGAAGCTTTCTTT. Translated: CAWMVGREAFF.

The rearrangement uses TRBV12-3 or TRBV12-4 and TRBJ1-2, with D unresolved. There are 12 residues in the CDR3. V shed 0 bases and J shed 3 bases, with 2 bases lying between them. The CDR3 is CASSLADYGYTF. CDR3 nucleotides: TGTGCCAGCAGTTTAGCTGACTATGGCTACACCTTC.

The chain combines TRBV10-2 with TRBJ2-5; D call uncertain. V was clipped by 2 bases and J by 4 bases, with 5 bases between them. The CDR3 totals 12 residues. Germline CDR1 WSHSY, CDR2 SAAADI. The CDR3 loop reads CASSENLETQYF. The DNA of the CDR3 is TGCGCCAGCAGTGAGAACTTAGAGACCCAGTACTTC.

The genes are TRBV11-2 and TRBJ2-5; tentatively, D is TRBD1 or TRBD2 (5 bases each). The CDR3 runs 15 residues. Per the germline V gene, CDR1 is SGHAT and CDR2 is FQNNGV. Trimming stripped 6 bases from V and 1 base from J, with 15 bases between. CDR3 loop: CASRQSGRAQETQYF. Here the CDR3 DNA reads TGTGCCAGCAGACAAAGCGGCAGGGCCCAAGAGACCCAGTACTTC.

The CDR3 region is CAWSAGGFIWGEQYF. DNA for the CDR3: TGTGCCTGGAGTGCGGGGGGATTCATATGGGGCGAGCAGTACTTC. This rearrangement joins TRBV30 to TRBJ2-7; 7 bases align to TRBD2. The germline gives CDR1 GTSNPN, CDR2 SVGIG (reference sequence). CDR3 length: 15 residues. The V segment lost 1 base and the J segment 6 bases; nucleotides outside the gene matches: 12.

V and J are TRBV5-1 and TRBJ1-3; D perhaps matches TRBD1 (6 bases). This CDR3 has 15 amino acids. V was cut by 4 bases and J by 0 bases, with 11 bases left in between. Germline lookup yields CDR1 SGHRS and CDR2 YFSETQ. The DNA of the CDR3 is TGCGCCAGCAGCCTAAGGGGGGTCTCTGGAAACACCATATATTTT. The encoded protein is CASSLRGVSGNTIYF.

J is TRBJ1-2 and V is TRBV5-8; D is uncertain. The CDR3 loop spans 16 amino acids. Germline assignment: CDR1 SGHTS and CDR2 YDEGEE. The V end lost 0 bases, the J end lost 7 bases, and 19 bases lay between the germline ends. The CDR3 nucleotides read TGTGCCAGCAGCTTGGTCCAAACGGCTAGGGTTGGTGGCTACACCTTC. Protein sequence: CASSLVQTARVGGYTF.

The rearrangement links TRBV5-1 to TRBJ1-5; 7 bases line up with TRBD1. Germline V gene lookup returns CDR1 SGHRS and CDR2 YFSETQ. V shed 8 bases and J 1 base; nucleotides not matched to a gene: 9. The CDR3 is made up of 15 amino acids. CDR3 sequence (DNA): TGCGCCAGTCGACAGGGCTTCGGAAGCAATCAGCCCCAGCATTTT. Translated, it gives CASRQGFGSNQPQHF.

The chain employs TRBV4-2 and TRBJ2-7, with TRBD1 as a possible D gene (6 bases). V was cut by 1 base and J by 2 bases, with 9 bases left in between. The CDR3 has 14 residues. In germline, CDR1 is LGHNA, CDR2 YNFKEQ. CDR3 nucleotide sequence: TGTGCCAGCAGCCAAGTAGGACAGCCCTACGAGCAGTACTTC. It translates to CASSQVGQPYEQYF.

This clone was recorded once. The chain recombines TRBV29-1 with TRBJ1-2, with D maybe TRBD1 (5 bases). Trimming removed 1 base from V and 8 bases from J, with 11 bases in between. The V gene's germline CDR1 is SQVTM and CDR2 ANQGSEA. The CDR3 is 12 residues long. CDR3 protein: CSVEGPGLGYTF. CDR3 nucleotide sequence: TGCAGCGTTGAAGGGCCAGGGTTAGGCTACACCTTC.

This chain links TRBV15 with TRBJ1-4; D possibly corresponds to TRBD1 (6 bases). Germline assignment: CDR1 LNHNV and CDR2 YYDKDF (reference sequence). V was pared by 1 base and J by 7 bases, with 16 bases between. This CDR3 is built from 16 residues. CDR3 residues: CATSRGLRDTGEKLFF. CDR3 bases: TGTGCCACCAGCAGAGGCCTCCGGGACACCGGTGAAAAACTGTTTTTT.

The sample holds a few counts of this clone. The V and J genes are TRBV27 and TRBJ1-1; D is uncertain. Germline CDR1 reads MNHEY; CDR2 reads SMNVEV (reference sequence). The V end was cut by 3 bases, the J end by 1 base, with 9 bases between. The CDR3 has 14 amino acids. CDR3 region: CASSFRRKNTEAFF. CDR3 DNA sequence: TGTGCCAGCAGTTTCCGGCGGAAGAACACTGAAGCTTTCTTT.

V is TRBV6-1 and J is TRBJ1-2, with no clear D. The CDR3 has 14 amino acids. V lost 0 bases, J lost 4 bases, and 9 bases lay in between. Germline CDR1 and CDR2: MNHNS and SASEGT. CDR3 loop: CASSEAEGRYGYTF. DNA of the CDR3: TGTGCCAGCAGTGAAGCGGAAGGTCGCTATGGCTACACCTTC.

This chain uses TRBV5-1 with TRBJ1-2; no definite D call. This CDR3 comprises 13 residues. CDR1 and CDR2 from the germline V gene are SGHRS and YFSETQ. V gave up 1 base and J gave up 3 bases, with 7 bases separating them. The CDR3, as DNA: TGCGCCAGCAGCTTGAATAGCCACTATGGCTACACCTTC. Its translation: CASSLNSHYGYTF.

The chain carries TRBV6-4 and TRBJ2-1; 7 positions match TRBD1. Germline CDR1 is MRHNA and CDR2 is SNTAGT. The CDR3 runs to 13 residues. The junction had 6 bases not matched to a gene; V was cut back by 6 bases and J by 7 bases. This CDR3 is CASSLDRANEQFF. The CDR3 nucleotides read TGTGCCAGCAGCCTCGACAGGGCGAATGAGCAGTTCTTC.

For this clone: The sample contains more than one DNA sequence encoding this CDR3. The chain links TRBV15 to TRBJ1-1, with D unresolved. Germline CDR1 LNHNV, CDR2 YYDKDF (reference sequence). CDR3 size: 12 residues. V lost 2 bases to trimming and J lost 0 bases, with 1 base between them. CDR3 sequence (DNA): TGTGCCACCAGCAGACTGAACACTGAAGCTTTCTTT. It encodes CATSRLNTEAFF. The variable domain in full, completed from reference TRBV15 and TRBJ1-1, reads DAMVIQNPRYQVTQFGKPVTLSCSQTLNHNVMYWYQQKSSQAPKLLFHYYDKDFNNEADTPDNFQSRRPNTSFCFLDIRSPGLGDTAMYLCATSRLNTEAFFGQGTRLTVV.

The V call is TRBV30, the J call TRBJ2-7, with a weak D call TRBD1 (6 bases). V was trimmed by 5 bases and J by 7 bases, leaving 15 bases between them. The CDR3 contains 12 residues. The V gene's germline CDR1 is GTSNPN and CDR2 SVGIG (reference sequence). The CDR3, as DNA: TGTGCCTGGGACTCAGGGGCTGGAGAGCAGTACTTC. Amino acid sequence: CAWDSGAGEQYF.

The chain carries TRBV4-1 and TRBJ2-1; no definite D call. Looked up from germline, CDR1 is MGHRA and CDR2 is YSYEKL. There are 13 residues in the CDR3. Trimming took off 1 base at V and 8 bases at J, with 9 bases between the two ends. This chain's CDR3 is CASSQVGFDEQFF. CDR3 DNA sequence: TGCGCCAGCAGCCAAGTTGGTTTTGATGAGCAGTTCTTC.

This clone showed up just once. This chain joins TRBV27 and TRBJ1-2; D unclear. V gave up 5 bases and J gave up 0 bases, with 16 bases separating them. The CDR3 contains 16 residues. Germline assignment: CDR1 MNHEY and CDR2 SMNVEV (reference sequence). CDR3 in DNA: TGTGCCAGCAGTCCTAGCCCCAGGACTTCTAACTATGGCTACACCTTC. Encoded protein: CASSPSPRTSNYGYTF.

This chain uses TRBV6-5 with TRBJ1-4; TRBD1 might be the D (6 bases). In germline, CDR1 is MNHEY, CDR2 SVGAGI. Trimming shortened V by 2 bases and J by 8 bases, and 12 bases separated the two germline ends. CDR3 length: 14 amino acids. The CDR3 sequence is CASSYEGGTEKLFF. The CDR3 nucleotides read TGTGCCAGCAGTTACGAGGGGGGGACGGAAAAACTGTTTTTT.

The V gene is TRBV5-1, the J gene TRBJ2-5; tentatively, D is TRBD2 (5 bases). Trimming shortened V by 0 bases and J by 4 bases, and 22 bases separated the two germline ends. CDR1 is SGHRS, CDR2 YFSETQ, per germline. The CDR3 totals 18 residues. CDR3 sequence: CASSLGRSLVAPGETQYF. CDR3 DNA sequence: TGCGCCAGCAGCTTGGGGCGGTCACTAGTAGCCCCGGGAGAGACCCAGTACTTC. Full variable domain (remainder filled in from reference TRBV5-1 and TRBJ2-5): KAGVTQTPRYLIKTRGQQVTLSCSPISGHRSVSWYQQTPGQGLQFLFEYFSETQRNKGNFPGRFSGRQFSNSRSEMNVSTLELGDSALYLCASSLGRSLVAPGETQYFGPGTRLLVL.